The clone carrying this T cell receptor (beta chain) was counted between two and nine times. Antigen: not known. Using a J-beta primer mix together with a sample-barcoded 5' primer, a second PCR was run for roughly 6 to 11 cycles. Tags on each cDNA molecule came from a template-switch adaptor with 12 random nucleotides. TCRdb independently ran MiXCR on the 5' RACE reads; one entry per CDR3 protein. The sample lists roughly 900,000 distinct CDR3 sequences; 29% were seen once. This entry is derived from a study of blood T cells in healthy people across ages. Findings of the study overall: Donor CMV status, an unknown factor, possibly confounded changes in expanded clonotypes. When set beside aged donors, long-lived donors presented more naive CD4+ cells and higher diversity.

The donors, aged roughly 6 to 95, were healthy Caucasians from Russia. V lost 0 bases and J lost 0, with 14 bases in between. The germline V gene encodes CDR1 LGHNA and CDR2 YSLEER. The CDR3 contains 17 residues. The V gene is TRBV4-3, the J gene TRBJ2-5; the D gene is possibly TRBD1 (5 bases). Material: blood. The sequence was obtained from a woman older than 75 in good health. The CDR3 here is CASSQDLGDLYQETQYF. DNA of the CDR3: TGCGCCAGCAGCCAAGATTTAGGGGATTTGTACCAAGAGACCCAGTACTTC.